These 17 T cell receptor beta chains were sequenced from one sample in a study of blood T cells in healthy people across ages. Through a sample-barcoded 5' primer and a J-beta primer mix, a second PCR was run for roughly 7 to 11 cycles. TCRdb processed the 5' RACE reads anew with MiXCR; each CDR3 protein has one entry. The top ten hold roughly 3.5% of the sample, which has 450,000 to 600,000 distinct CDR3 sequences, 27% seen once. The same data also contributed to another study, on T cells of mothers and their children.

The sample comprised blood. The receptors shown here come from a boy between 2 and 10 years old in good health.

The V call is TRBV27, the J call TRBJ1-6; D ambiguous. Germline V gene sequence: CDR1 MNHEY, CDR2 SMNVEV (reference sequence). Between the trimmed V and J ends, which lost 6 bases and 6 bases, there was a span of 12 bases. The CDR3 is 14 residues long. CDR3 sequence reads: CASRVDRGNSPLHF. DNA of the CDR3: TGTGCCAGCAGGGTGGACCGGGGTAATTCACCCCTCCACTTT.

The CDR3 here is CASSLAPAPGTF. The CDR3 nucleotides read TGTGCCAGCAGCTTAGCGCCTGCCCCGGGAACCTTC. V usage is TRBV7-9 and J usage is TRBJ1-2, with no clear D. The CDR3 extends over 12 amino acids. The V gene lost 0 bases and the J gene lost 14 bases, with 13 bases spanning the gap. Germline V gene lookup returns CDR1 SEHNR and CDR2 FQNEAQ (reference sequence).

The rearrangement joins TRBV30 to TRBJ2-3, with 11 bases fitting TRBD2. The CDR3 is 14 residues long. Losses at the gene ends were 6 bases for V and 4 bases for J; bases not matched to a gene: 6. The germline V gene has CDR1 GTSNPN and CDR2 SVGIG (reference sequence). CDR3 residues: CACRLAGLADTQYF. The CDR3 DNA is TGTGCCTGTCGACTAGCGGGGTTAGCAGATACGCAGTATTTT. Based on the CDR3 plus reference TRBV30 and TRBJ2-3, the full variable domain is SQTIHQWPATLVQPVGSPLSLECTVEGTSNPNLYWYRQAAGRGLQLLFYSVGIGQISSEVPQNLSASRPQDRQFILSSKKLLLSDSGFYLCACRLAGLADTQYFGPGTRLTVL.

V gene TRBV20-1 combines with J gene TRBJ1-6; 7 bases fit TRBD1. V was clipped by 6 bases and J by 10 bases; unmatched bases: 6. The CDR3 sequence is 12 residues long. Germline CDR1 reads DFQATT; CDR2 reads SNEGSKA (reference sequence). The CDR3 here is CSARTGGSPLHF. The CDR3 DNA reads TGCAGTGCCAGGACAGGCGGGTCACCCCTCCACTTT.

A few counts support this clonotype. The V call is TRBV6-5, the J call TRBJ2-2; the D is unclear. Germline V gene lookup returns CDR1 MNHEY and CDR2 SVGAGI. The CDR3 is 14 amino acids. The V end was cut by 5 bases, the J end by 5 bases, with 12 bases between. CDR3 amino acids: CASSQIPGTGELFF. In DNA, the CDR3 is TGTGCCAGCAGTCAGATCCCGGGTACCGGGGAGCTGTTTTTT.

This clonotype has a handful of counts. The chain is built from TRBV5-1 and TRBJ1-4; 7 bases align to TRBD1. Germline V gene sequence: CDR1 SGHRS, CDR2 YFSETQ. V gave up 4 bases and J gave up 7 bases; unmatched junction bases: 10. The CDR3 covers 15 residues. CDR3 sequence: CASSGAGTATEKLFF. The CDR3 nucleotides read TGCGCCAGCAGCGGAGCCGGGACAGCTACTGAAAAACTGTTTTTT.

With regard to this clonotype: Sequence at one end of the junction differs from germline and may be a read error. The rearrangement uses TRBV12-3 or TRBV12-4 and TRBJ2-7; D gene uncertain. The CDR3 is 13 residues long. The DNA of the CDR3 is TGTGCCAGCAGTCGTAGTGGCCAAGGCGAGCAGTGCTTC. Protein product: CASSRSGQGEQCF.

The J gene is TRBJ2-5, the V gene TRBV7-2; the D gene is possibly TRBD2 (5 bases). The DNA end is more similar to TRBJ2-7, so the J call may be wrong. CDR3 size: 14 residues. CDR1 is SGHTA and CDR2 is FQGNSA in the germline V gene. The CDR3 sequence: CASSAYGIVYEQYF. The CDR3, as DNA: TGTGCCAGCAGCGCCTACGGGATAGTTTACGAGCAGTACTTC.

This clonotype was picked up a small number of times. This sequence joins TRBV3-1 and TRBJ1-2, with D possibly being TRBD1 (5 bases). Per the germline V gene, CDR1 is LGHDT and CDR2 is YNNKEL (reference sequence). Deletions cut 3 bases from V and 4 bases from J, with 9 bases between. The CDR3 sequence is 13 residues long. For the CDR3, the DNA is TGTGCCAGCAGCCAGGGGGACCTCTATGGCTACACCTTC. Protein product: CASSQGDLYGYTF.

The chain links TRBV18 to TRBJ2-5; no reliable D call. This CDR3 comprises 14 residues. V shed 3 bases and J shed 5 bases, with 13 bases lying between them. Looked up from germline, CDR1 is KGHSH and CDR2 is LQKENI. CDR3 in amino acids: CASSPLIDFETQYF. CDR3 coding DNA: TGTGCCAGCTCACCCCTTATCGATTTCGAGACCCAGTACTTC.

The genes are TRBV12-3 or TRBV12-4 and TRBJ2-5, with TRBD2 matching 7 bases. Matching the DNA end better, TRBJ2-7 makes the J call doubtful. The CDR3 consists of 15 residues. The CDR3 sequence: CASSLAPGGSYEQYF. The CDR3 nucleotides read TGTGCCAGCAGTTTAGCGCCGGGCGGGAGTTACGAGCAGTACTTC.

The chain uses TRBV7-3 and TRBJ2-6, with D possibly matching TRBD1 (6 bases). The CDR3 has 13 amino acids. The germline gives CDR1 SGHTA, CDR2 FQGTGA. Trimming took off 4 bases at V and 8 bases at J, with 9 bases between the two ends. The CDR3 is CASSSTGPNVLTF. CDR3 sequence (DNA): TGTGCCAGCAGCTCCACAGGGCCCAACGTCCTGACTTTC.

V usage is TRBV2 and J usage is TRBJ2-2; the match to TRBD2 covers 10 bases. Germline V CDR1 and CDR2: SNHLY, FYNNEI. The CDR3 consists of 18 residues. V dropped 4 bases and J dropped 0; count of bases not matched to a gene: 8. CDR3 loop: CASSVEGTSAANTGELFF. The CDR3 DNA sequence: TGTGCCAGCAGTGTTGAGGGGACTAGCGCCGCGAACACCGGGGAGCTGTTTTTT.

The chain employs TRBV20-1 and TRBJ2-7, with 9 bases aligning to TRBD2. CDR1 and CDR2 from the germline V gene are DFQATT and SNEGSKA (reference sequence). V shed 0 bases and J 6 bases; nucleotides not matched to a gene: 6. There are 14 residues in the CDR3. The DNA for the CDR3 is TGCAGTGCTAGAGACCGCGGGGGGGCAGGCGAGCAGTACTTC. It translates to CSARDRGGAGEQYF.

This clonotype was seen only a few times. V is TRBV12-3 or TRBV12-4 and J is TRBJ2-5; 9 bases match TRBD2. The CDR3 is 17 amino acids. The V and J ends lost 0 bases and 2 bases, in that order; junction bases with no gene match: 7. DNA for the CDR3: TGTGCCAGCAGTTTAGCGCTTGCGGGGGGGCGGCAAGAGACCCAGTACTTC. Its translation: CASSLALAGGRQETQYF.

This clonotype has only a few counts. The chain carries TRBV4-3 and TRBJ2-3, with 11 positions matching TRBD2. This CDR3 comprises 19 residues. The V gene end was trimmed by 0 bases and the J gene end by 3 bases; junction bases not matched to a gene: 11. The germline gives CDR1 LGHNA, CDR2 YSLEER. The CDR3 DNA is TGCGCCAGCAGCCAAGATATAACTAGCGGGAGAGGTGCGACAGATACGCAGTATTTT. Translating it yields CASSQDITSGRGATDTQYF.

The chain couples TRBV7-9 to TRBJ1-2, with 9 bases that match TRBD1. Looked up from germline, CDR1 is SEHNR and CDR2 is FQNEAQ (reference sequence). The ends lost 4 bases at V and 3 bases at J; junction bases unmatched: 6. This CDR3 contains 15 residues. The CDR3 nucleotides are TGTGCCAGCAGCTCCGGGACAGGGAGCGACTATGGCTACACCTTC. Protein sequence: CASSSGTGSDYGYTF. The full variable domain, in which reference TRBV7-9 and TRBJ1-2 provide the parts outside the CDR3, is DTGVSQNPRHKITKRGQNVTFRCDPISEHNRLYWYRQTLGQGPEFLTYFQNEAQLEKSRLLSDRFSAERPKGSFSTLEIQRTEQGDSAMYLCASSSGTGSDYGYTFGSGTRLTVV.